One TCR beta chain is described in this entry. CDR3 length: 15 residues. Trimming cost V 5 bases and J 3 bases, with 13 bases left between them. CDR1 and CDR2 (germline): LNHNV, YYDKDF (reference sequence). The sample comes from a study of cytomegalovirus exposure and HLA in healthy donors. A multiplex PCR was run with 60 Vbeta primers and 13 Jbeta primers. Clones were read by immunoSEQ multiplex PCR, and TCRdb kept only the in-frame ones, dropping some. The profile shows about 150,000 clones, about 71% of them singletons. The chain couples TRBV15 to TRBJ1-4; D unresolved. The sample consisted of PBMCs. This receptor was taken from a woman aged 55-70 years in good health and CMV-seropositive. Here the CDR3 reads CATSPKARANEKLFF. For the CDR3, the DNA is TGTGCCACCAGCCCGAAGGCGAGGGCTAATGAAAAACTGTTTTTT.